This T cell receptor beta chain was recovered during a study of blood T cells in healthy people across ages. With V trimmed by 4 bases and J by 7 bases, 11 bases remained unmatched. Germline V gene sequence: CDR1 MNHEY, CDR2 SVGEGT. The CDR3 is 15 residues long. Together with a sample-barcoded 5' primer, a J-beta primer mix was included in a second PCR lasting about 7 to 11 cycles. Every molecule of cDNA carried a tag from a template-switch adaptor with 12 random nucleotides. TCRdb called the 5' RACE reads again in MiXCR, with one record for every CDR3 protein. The sample lists approximately 600,000 distinct CDR3 sequences, about 54% occurring once. There are a few counts of this clonotype. Its target is unknown. General study points: Researchers report that TCR beta diversity correlated strongly with naive T cell percentage. Naive CD4+ cell counts and diversity both ran higher in long-lived than in aged donors.

This TCR derives from a man between 60 and 75 years old in good health. This chain connects TRBV6-2 or TRBV6-3 to TRBJ1-2; the match to TRBD1 covers 8 bases. The sample taken for sequencing was blood. The CDR3 bases are TGTGCCAGCAGTTCCTTAGGACAGGGTGCGAGTGGCTACACCTTC. This translates into CASSSLGQGASGYTF.